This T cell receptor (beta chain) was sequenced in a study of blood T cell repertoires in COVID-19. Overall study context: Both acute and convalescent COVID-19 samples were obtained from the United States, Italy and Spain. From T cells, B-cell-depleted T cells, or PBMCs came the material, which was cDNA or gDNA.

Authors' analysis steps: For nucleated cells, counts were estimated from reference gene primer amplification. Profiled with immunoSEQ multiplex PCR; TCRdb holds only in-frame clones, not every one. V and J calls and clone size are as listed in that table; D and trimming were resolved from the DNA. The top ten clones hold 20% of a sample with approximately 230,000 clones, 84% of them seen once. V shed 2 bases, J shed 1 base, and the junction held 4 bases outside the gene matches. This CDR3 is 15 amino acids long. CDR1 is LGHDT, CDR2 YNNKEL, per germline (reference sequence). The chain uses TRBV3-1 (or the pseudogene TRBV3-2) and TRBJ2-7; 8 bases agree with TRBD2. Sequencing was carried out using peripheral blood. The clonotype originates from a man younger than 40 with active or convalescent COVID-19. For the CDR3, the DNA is TGTGCCAGCAGCCAATCCGGGGGGGGATCCTACGAGCAGTACTTC. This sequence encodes CASSQSGGGSYEQYF.